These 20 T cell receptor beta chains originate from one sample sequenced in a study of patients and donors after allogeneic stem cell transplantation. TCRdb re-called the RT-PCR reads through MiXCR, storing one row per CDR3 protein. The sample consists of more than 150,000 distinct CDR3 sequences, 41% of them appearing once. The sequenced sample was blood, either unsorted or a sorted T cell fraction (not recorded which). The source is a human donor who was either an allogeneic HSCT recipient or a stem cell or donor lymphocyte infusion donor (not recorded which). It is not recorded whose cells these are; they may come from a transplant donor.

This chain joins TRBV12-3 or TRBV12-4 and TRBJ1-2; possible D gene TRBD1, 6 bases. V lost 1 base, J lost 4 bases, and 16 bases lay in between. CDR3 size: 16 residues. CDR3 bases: TGTGCCAGCAGTTTAGAGAGGGGGAGATACTTCTATGGCTACACCTTC. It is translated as CASSLERGRYFYGYTF.

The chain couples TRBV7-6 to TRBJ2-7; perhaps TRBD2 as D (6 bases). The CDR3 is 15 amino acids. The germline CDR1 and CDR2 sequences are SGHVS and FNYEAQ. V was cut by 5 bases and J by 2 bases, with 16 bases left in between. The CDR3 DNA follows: TGTGCCAGCAGCCCCTTGCGGGATGCTACCTACGAGCAGTACTTC. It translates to CASSPLRDATYEQYF.

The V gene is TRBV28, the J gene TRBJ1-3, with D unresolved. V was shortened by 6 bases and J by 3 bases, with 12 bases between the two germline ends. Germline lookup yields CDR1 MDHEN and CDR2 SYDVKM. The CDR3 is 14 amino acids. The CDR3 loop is CASRSIGFGNTIYF. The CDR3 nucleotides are TGTGCCAGCAGATCAATTGGCTTTGGAAACACCATATATTTT.

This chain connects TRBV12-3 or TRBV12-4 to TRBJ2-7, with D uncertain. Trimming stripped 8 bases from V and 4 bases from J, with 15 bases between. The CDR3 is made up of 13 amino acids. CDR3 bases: TGTGCCAGCCGGTGGCAGGTGGATTACGAGCAGTACTTC. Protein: CASRWQVDYEQYF.

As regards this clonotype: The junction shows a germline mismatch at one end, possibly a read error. The CDR3: CASSVTGTSGSRLF. CDR3 bases: TGTGCCAGCAGTGTCACCGGGACTAGCGGGAGTAGACTCTTC. The chain uses TRBV12-3 or TRBV12-4 and TRBJ2-1, with TRBD2 matching 14 bases. The CDR3 is 14 residues long.

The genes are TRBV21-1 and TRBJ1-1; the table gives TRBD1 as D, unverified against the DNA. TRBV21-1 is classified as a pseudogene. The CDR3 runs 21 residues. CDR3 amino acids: CASSKVGQGERGRNMNTEAFF. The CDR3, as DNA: TGTGCCAGCAGCAAAGTCGGACAGGGGGAACGAGGGAGGAACATGAACACTGAAGCTTTCTTT.

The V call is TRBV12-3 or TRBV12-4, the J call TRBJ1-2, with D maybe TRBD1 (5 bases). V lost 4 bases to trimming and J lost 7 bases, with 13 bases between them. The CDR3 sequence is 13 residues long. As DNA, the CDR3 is TGTGCCAGCAGTTGGTTGGCGGGGACTGGCTACACCTTC. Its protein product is CASSWLAGTGYTF.

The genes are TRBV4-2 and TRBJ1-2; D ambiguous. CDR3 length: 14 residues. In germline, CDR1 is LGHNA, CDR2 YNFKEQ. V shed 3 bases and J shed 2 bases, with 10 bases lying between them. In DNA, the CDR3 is TGTGCCAGCAGCCAGCCGGGTTCCAACTATGGCTACACCTTC. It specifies CASSQPGSNYGYTF.

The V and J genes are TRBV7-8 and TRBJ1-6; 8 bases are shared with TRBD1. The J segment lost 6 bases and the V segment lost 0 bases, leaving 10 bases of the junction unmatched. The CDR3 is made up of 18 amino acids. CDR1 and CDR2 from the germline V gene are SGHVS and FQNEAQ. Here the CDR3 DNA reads TGTGCCAGCAGCTTAGCCCCGACAGGGGACGTCAGTAATTCACCCCTCCACTTT. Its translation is CASSLAPTGDVSNSPLHF.

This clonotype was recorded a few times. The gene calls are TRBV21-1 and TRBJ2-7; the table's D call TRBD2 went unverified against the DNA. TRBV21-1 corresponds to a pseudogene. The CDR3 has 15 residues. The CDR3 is CASSPAGTRAGEQYF. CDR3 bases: TGTGCCAGCAGCCCGGCCGGGACTAGAGCTGGCGAGCAGTACTTC.

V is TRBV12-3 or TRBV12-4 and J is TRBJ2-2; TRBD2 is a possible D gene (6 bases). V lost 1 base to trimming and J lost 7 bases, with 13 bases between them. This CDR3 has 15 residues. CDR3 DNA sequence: TGTGCCAGCAGTTTAGGGAGGGCGGGGAGCGGGGAGCTGTTTTTT. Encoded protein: CASSLGRAGSGELFF.

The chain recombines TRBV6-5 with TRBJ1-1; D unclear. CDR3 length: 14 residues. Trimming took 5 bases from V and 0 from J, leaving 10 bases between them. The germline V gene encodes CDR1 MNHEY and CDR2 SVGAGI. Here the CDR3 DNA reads TGTGCCAGCAGTCCGAGAAGCATGAACACTGAAGCTTTCTTT. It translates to CASSPRSMNTEAFF.

For the CDR3, the DNA is TGCAGCGTCTATTTGCCTCAGGGGGCTGACTATGGCTACACCTTC. Amino acid sequence: CSVYLPQGADYGYTF. The J gene is TRBJ1-2, the V gene TRBV29-1; 8 bases line up with TRBD1. The CDR3 extends over 15 amino acids. Germline V gene sequence: CDR1 SQVTM, CDR2 ANQGSEA. V was clipped by 6 bases and J by 3 bases; unmatched bases: 12.

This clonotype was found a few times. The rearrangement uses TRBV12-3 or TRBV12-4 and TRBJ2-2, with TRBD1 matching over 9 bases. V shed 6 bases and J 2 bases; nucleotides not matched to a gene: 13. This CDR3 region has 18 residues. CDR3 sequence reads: CASRRDRDPKINTGELFF. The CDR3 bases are TGTGCCAGCAGGAGGGACAGGGATCCGAAAATTAACACCGGGGAGCTGTTTTTT.

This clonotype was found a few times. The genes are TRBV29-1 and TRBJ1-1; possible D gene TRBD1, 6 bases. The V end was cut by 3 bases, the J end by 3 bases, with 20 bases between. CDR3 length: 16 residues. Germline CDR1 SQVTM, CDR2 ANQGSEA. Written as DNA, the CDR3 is TGCAGCGTTGATGTGGGCAGGGGAATAGCTGACACTGAAGCTTTCTTT. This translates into CSVDVGRGIADTEAFF. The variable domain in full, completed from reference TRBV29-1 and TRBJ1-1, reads SAVISQKPSRDICQRGTSLTIQCQVDSQVTMMFWYRQQPGQSLTLIATANQGSEATYESGFVIDKFPISRPNLTFSTLTVSNMSPEDSSIYLCSVDVGRGIADTEAFFGQGTRLTVV.

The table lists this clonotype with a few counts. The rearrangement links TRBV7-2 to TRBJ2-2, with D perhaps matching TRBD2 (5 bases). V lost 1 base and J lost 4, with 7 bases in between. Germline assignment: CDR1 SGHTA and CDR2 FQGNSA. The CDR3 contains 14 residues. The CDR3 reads CASSLDGITGELFF. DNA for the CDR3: TGTGCCAGCAGCTTAGACGGGATCACCGGGGAGCTGTTTTTT.

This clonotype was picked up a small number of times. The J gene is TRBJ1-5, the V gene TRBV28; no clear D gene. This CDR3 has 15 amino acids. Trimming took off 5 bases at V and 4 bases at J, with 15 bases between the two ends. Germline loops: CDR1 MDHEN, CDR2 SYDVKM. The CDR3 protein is CASSGNGFANQPQHF. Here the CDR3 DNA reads TGTGCCAGCAGTGGGAACGGCTTTGCAAATCAGCCCCAGCATTTT.

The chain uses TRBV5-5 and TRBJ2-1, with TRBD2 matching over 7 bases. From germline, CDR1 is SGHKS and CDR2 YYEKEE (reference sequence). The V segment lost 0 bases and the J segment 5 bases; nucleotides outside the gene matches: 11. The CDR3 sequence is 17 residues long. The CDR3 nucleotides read TGTGCCAGCAGCTTGGTGGGGACTATGCTTTCCCACAATGAGCAGTTCTTC. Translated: CASSLVGTMLSHNEQFF.

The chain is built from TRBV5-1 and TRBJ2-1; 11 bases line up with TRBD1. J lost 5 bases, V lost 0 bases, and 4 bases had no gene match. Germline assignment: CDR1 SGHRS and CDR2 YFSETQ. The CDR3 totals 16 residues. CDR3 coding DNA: TGCGCCAGCAGCTTGGCCGGGACAGGGGGACACAATGAGCAGTTCTTC. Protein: CASSLAGTGGHNEQFF.

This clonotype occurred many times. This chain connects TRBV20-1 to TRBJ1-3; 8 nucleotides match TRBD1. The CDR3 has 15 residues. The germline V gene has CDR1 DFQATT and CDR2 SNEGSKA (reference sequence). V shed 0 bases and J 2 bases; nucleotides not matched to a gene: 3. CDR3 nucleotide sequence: TGCAGTGCTAGAGATACGACAGGGGCTGGAAACACCATATATTTT. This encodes CSARDTTGAGNTIYF.